This T cell receptor (beta chain) emerged from a study of cytomegalovirus exposure and HLA in healthy donors. Details on this clone: Other DNA sequences in the same sample also yield this CDR3.

There are 18 residues in the CDR3. V was clipped by 0 bases and J by 4 bases, with 17 bases between them. Germline V CDR1 and CDR2: SGHDT, YYEEEE. Regarding donors, all were healthy bone marrow donors. With 60 Vbeta and 13 Jbeta primers, the PCR was carried out. Sequencing was performed with immunoSEQ multiplex PCR; in TCRdb, only in-frame clones are kept and a portion is missing. The sample has roughly 150,000 clones; approximately 9% are singletons. The source is a male donor in good health and CMV-seronegative. The chain recombines TRBV5-6 with TRBJ1-6; D remains ambiguous. The specimen was PBMCs. The CDR3 coding sequence is TGTGCCAGCAGCTTGGAAACCCCCGCAGCGGCTTATAATTCACCCCTCCACTTT. Translated, it gives CASSLETPAAAYNSPLHF.